These T cell receptor beta chains were read from a single sample in a study of cytomegalovirus exposure and HLA in healthy donors. Only in-frame clones appear in the TCRdb table, and some are missing; sequencing was by immunoSEQ multiplex PCR. The sample consists of nearly 110,000 clones, roughly 74% of them appearing once. The sample taken for sequencing was PBMCs. These receptors all stem from a man in his forties or fifties in good health and CMV-seronegative. The CDR3 runs from the conserved cysteine through the conserved F or W. A D gene is named only where the DNA matches it firmly. Size is omitted from some rows. Given values are once, few, many or a class for expanded clones.

>TRBD1|TRBV19|TRBJ1-3|.
CASSTRQGRSGNTIYF
TGTGCCAGTAGTACCCGACAGGGTCGGTCTGGAAACACCATATATTTT
>TRBD2|TRBV9|TRBJ2-7|.
CASSVGLGGGLGYEQYF
TGTGCCAGCAGCGTAGGACTCGGGGGGGGCCTCGGATACGAGCAGTACTTC
>.|TRBV4-2|TRBJ2-6|few
CASSQDSPSGANVLTF
TGTGCCAGCAGCCAAGACTCCCCGTCTGGGGCCAACGTCCTGACTTTC
>.|TRBV9|TRBJ1-1|.
CASSVGVAREAFF
TGTGCCAGCAGCGTAGGGGTAGCCCGAGAAGCTTTCTTT
>.|TRBV11-3|TRBJ2-3|.
CASSLVRASDTQYF
TGTGCCAGCAGCTTAGTGAGAGCCTCGGATACGCAGTATTTT
>.|TRBV20-1|TRBJ1-2|.
CSASRGYGYTF
TGCAGTGCTAGCCGAGGGTATGGCTACACCTTC
>TRBD1|TRBV19|TRBJ2-7|.
CASNRTGGGTCYEQYF
TGTGCCAGTAATCGGACAGGGGGCGGGACTTGTTACGAGCAGTACTTC
>TRBD2|TRBV11-2|TRBJ2-5|.
CASSPSGGAETQYF
TGTGCCAGCAGCCCGAGCGGGGGGGCGGAGACCCAGTACTTC
>.|TRBV5-5|TRBJ2-5|few
CASSFPASGVRETQYF
TGTGCCAGCAGTTTCCCCGCCAGTGGTGTACGAGAGACCCAGTACTTC
>.|TRBV6-1|TRBJ2-7|.
CASSEPDSTYEQYF
TGTGCCAGCAGTGAACCCGACAGCACCTACGAGCAGTACTTC
>TRBD1|TRBV2|TRBJ1-5|.
CASVGDRLSNQPQHF
TGTGCCAGCGTAGGGGACAGACTTAGCAATCAGCCCCAGCATTTT
>TRBD2|TRBV15|TRBJ2-5|.
CATSSGLAEETQYF
TGTGCCACCAGCAGCGGACTAGCGGAAGAGACCCAGTACTTC
>.|TRBV11-2|TRBJ1-4|once
CASSYNRGVNEKLFF
TGTGCCAGCAGCTACAATCGAGGTGTAAATGAAAAACTGTTTTTT
>.|TRBV11-1|TRBJ1-1|.
CASTTRAARGAGNTEAFF
TGTGCCAGCACCACCAGGGCCGCCCGGGGGGCGGGCAACACTGAAGCTTTCTTT
>.|TRBV6-5|TRBJ2-7|few
CASSYSFQGGTYEQYF
TGTGCCAGCAGTTACTCCTTCCAGGGGGGAACCTACGAGCAGTACTTC
>.|TRBV7-9|TRBJ1-1|few
CASSRQAGGLNTEAFF
TGTGCCAGCAGCCGCCAAGCAGGTGGGTTGAACACTGAAGCTTTCTTT
>.|TRBV30|TRBJ2-7|.
CAWSVQVMGPYYEQYF
TGTGCCTGGAGTGTACAAGTTATGGGCCCCTACTACGAGCAGTACTTC
>.|TRBV19|TRBJ2-1|.
CASSRDLNEQFF
TGTGCCAGTAGTAGAGACTTAAATGAGCAGTTCTTC
>.|TRBV5-1|TRBJ2-3|.
CASSLVGRTDTQYF
TGCGCCAGCAGCTTGGTGGGGCGCACAGATACGCAGTATTTT
>.|TRBV19|TRBJ2-7|.
CASSIDEGYEQYF
TGTGCCAGTAGTATAGATGAGGGCTACGAGCAGTACTTC
>.|TRBV5-1|TRBJ1-2|.
CASSFLQGPNYGYTF
TGCGCCAGCAGCTTCTTGCAGGGCCCTAACTATGGCTACACCTTC
>TRBD1|TRBV29-1|TRBJ2-7|many
CSVTDRDASEQYF
TGCAGCGTGACGGACAGGGACGCATCGGAGCAGTACTTC
>TRBD2|TRBV7-7|TRBJ2-5|.
CASSLEWRGGQETQYF
TGTGCCAGCAGCTTAGAGTGGCGGGGGGGCCAAGAGACCCAGTACTTC
>.|TRBV6-5|TRBJ2-6|.
CASTRGWANVLTF
TGTGCCAGCACCAGAGGCTGGGCCAACGTCCTGACTTTC
>TRBD1|TRBV6-1|TRBJ1-2|once
CASSESTGTEYEGGYTF
TGTGCCAGCAGTGAATCGACTGGGACAGAGTATGAAGGCGGCTACACCTTC
>TRBD1|TRBV2|TRBJ1-1|few
CASSEVGRGLNTEAFF
TGTGCCAGCAGTGAAGTGGGCAGGGGGTTGAACACTGAAGCTTTCTTT
>TRBD1|TRBV5-1|TRBJ2-5|.
CASSLQGEETQYF
TGCGCCAGCAGCTTGCAGGGGGAAGAGACCCAGTACTTC
>TRBD2|TRBV6-1|TRBJ2-3|.
CASLLAGTDTQYF
TGTGCCAGCCTGCTAGCGGGGACAGATACGCAGTATTTT
>TRBD2|TRBV11-3|TRBJ2-2|once
CASSPGGETTGELFF
TGTGCCAGCAGCCCGGGGGGGGAAACTACCGGGGAGCTGTTTTTT
>TRBD2|TRBV2|TRBJ2-3|.
CASKGTSGGTDTQYF
TGTGCCAGCAAAGGGACTAGCGGGGGCACAGATACGCAGTATTTT
>TRBD1|TRBV10-3|TRBJ1-1|.
CAIRGGMNTEAFF
TGTGCCATCAGAGGGGGCATGAACACTGAAGCTTTCTTT